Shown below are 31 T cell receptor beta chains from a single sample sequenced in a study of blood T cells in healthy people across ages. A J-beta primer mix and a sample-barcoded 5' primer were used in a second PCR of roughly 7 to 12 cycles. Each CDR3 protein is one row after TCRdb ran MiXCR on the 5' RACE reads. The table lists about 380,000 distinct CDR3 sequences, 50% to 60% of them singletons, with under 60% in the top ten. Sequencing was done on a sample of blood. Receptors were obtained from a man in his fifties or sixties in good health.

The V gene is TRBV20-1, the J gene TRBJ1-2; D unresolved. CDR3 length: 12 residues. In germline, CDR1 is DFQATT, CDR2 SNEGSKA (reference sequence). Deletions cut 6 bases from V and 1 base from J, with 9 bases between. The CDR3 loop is CSAGGLNYGYTF. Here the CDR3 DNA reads TGCAGTGCAGGAGGCCTTAACTATGGCTACACCTTC.

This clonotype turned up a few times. The CDR3 DNA reads TGCGCCAGCAGCCAAGTCGGGACAGGGAATGAAAAACTGTTTTTT. Residues: CASSQVGTGNEKLFF. The chain employs TRBV4-3 and TRBJ1-4; 9 nucleotides align to TRBD1. V gave up 1 base and J gave up 5 bases; unmatched junction bases: 2. CDR3 size: 15 residues. The germline CDR1 and CDR2 sequences are LGHNA and YSLEER.

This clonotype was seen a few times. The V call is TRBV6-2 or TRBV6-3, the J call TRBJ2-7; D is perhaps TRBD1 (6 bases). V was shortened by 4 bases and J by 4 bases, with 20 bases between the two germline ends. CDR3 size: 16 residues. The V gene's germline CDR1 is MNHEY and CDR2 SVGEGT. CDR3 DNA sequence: TGTGCCAGCAGTTCCAGACGCGCAGGGGATACATACGAGCAGTACTTC. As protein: CASSSRRAGDTYEQYF.

The CDR3: CASSLGTVKETQYF. DNA for the CDR3: TGTGCCAGCAGCTTAGGGACAGTCAAAGAGACCCAGTACTTC. This chain joins TRBV7-3 and TRBJ2-5, with TRBD1 matching 7 bases. CDR1 is SGHTA and CDR2 is FQGTGA in the germline V gene. This CDR3 comprises 14 residues. The trim removed 2 bases at V and 3 bases at J, leaving 3 bases unmatched.

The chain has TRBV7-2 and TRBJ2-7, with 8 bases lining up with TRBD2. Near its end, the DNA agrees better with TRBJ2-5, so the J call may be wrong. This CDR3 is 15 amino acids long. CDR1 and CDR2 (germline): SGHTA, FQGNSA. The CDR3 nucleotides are TGTGCCAGCAACCCCCGGGGGGGGATTCAAGAGACCCAGTACTTC. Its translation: CASNPRGGIQETQYF.

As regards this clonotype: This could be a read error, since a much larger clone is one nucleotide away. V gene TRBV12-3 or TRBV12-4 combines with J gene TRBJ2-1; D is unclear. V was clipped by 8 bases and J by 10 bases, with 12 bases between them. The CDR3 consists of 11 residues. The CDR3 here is CASSPLYEQFF. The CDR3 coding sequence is TGTGCCAGCTCCCCCCTTTACGAGCAGTTCTTC.

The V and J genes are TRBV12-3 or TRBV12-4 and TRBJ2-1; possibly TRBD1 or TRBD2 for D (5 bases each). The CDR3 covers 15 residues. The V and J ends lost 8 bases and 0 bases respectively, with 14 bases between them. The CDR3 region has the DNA TGTGCCAGCCAGAAGGGGAGTCCCTCCTACAATGAGCAGTTCTTC. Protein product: CASQKGSPSYNEQFF.

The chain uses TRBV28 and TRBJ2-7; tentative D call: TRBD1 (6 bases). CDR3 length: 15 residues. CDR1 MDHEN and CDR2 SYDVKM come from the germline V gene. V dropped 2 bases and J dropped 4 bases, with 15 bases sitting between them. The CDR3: CASSLRAGVGYEQYF. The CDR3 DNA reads TGTGCCAGCAGTTTACGGGCAGGGGTCGGGTACGAGCAGTACTTC. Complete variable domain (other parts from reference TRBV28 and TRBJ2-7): DVKVTQSSRYLVKRTGEKVFLECVQDMDHENMFWYRQDPGLGLRLIYFSYDVKMKEKGDIPEGYSVSREKKERFSLILESASTNQTSMYLCASSLRAGVGYEQYFGPGTRLTVT.

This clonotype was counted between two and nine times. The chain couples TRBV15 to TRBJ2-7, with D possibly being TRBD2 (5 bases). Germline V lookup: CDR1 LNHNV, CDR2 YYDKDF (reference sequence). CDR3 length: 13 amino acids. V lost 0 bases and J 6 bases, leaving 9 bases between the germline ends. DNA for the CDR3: TGTGCCACCAGCAGAGATCGCGGGCTCGAGCAGTACTTC. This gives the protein CATSRDRGLEQYF.

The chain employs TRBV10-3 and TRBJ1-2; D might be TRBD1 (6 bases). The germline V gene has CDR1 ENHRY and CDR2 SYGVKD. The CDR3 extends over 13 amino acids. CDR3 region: CTSGLETGYGYTF. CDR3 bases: TGTACCTCCGGACTCGAGACAGGTTATGGCTACACCTTC.

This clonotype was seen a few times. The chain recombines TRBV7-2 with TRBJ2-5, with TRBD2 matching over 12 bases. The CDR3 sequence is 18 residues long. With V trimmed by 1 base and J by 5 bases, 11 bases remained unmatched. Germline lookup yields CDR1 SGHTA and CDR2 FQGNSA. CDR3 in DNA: TGTGCCAGCAGCTTAGTCCCGCTAGCGGGAGGGCCGGGGGAGACCCAGTACTTC. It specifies CASSLVPLAGGPGETQYF.

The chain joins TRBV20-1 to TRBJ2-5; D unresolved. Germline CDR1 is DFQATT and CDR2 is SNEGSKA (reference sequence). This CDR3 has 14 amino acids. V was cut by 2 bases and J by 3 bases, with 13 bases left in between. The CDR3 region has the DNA TGCAGTGCTAGAAGCGCACAGAGCAAAGAGACCCAGTACTTC. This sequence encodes CSARSAQSKETQYF.

The CDR3 is CASSEGHGLYEQYF. CDR3 sequence (DNA): TGTGCCAGCAGTGAAGGACATGGCCTCTACGAGCAGTACTTC. This rearrangement joins TRBV6-1 to TRBJ2-1; D remains unclear. TRBJ2-7 matches the DNA end more closely, so the J call is doubtful. CDR1 is MNHNS and CDR2 is SASEGT in the germline V gene. The length of the CDR3 is 14 residues.

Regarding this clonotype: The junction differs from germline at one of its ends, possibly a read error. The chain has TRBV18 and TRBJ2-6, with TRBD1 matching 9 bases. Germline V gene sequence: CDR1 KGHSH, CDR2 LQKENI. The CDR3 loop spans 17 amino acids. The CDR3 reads CASSRDRVNSGANVPTF. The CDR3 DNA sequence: TGTGCCAGCTCACGGGACAGGGTAAACTCTGGGGCCAACGTCCCGACTTTC.

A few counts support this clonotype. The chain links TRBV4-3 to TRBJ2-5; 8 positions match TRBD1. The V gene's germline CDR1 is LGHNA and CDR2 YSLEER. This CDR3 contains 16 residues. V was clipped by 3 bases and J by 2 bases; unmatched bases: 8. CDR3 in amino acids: CASSQGVRTGQETQYF. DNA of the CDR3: TGCGCCAGCAGCCAGGGCGTCAGGACAGGGCAAGAGACCCAGTACTTC.

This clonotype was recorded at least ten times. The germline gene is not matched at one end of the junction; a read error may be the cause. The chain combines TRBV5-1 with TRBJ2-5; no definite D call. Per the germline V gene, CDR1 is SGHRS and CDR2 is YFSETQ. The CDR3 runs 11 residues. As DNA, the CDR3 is TGTGCCAGCAGTTGGGGTGAGACCCAGTACTTC. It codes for CASSWGETQYF.

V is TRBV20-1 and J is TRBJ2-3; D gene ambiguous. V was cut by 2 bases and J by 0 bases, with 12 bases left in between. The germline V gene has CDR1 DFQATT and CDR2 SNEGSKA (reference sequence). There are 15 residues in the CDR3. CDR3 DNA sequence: TGCAGTGCTAGAAGTCAGCTGGGGAGCACAGATACGCAGTATTTT. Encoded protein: CSARSQLGSTDTQYF.

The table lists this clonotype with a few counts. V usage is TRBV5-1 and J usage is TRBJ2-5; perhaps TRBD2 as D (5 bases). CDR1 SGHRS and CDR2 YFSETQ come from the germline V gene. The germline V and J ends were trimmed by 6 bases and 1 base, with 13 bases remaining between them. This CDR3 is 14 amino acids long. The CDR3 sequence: CASTRGSFQETQYF. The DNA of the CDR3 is TGCGCCAGCACCCGGGGAAGCTTCCAAGAGACCCAGTACTTC.

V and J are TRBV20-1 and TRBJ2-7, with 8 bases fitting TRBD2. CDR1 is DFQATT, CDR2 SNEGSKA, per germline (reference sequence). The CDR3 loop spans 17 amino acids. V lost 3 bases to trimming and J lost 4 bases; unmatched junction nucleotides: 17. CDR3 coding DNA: TGCAGTGCTAGGGCCCAACTAGCGGCCGGGTCCGAGTACGAGCAGTACTTC. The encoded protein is CSARAQLAAGSEYEQYF.

CDR3 protein: CASSPPLRDRGHEQYF. The CDR3 DNA reads as TGTGCCAGCTCACCACCACTTAGAGACAGGGGGCACGAGCAGTACTTC. The rearrangement links TRBV18 to TRBJ2-7; 10 bases are shared with TRBD1. V shed 0 bases, J shed 5 bases, and the junction held 7 bases outside the gene matches. The CDR3 is made up of 16 amino acids. Germline V gene sequence: CDR1 KGHSH, CDR2 LQKENI.

CDR3 DNA sequence: TGCAGTGCTAACCTTGGGTCGGCGGGGGGCCTGGCAAGGCAGTACTTC. This encodes CSANLGSAGGLARQYF. The chain recombines TRBV20-1 with TRBJ2-5; 8 positions match TRBD2. The J segment lost 11 bases and the V segment lost 4 bases, leaving 21 bases of the junction unmatched. The CDR3 consists of 16 residues. Germline values: CDR1 DFQATT, CDR2 SNEGSKA (reference sequence).

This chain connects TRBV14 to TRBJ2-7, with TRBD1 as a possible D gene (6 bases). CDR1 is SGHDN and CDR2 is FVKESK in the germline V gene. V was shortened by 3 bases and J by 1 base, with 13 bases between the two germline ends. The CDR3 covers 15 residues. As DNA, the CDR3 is TGTGCCAGCAGCCACATTGGAGACAGGTCCTACGAGCAGTACTTC. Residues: CASSHIGDRSYEQYF.

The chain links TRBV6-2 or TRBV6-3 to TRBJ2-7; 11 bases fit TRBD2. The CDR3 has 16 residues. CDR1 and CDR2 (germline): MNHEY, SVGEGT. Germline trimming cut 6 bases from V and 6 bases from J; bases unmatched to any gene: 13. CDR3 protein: CASSTQRTSGRGEQYF. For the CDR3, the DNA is TGTGCCAGCAGCACACAAAGGACTAGCGGGCGCGGCGAGCAGTACTTC.

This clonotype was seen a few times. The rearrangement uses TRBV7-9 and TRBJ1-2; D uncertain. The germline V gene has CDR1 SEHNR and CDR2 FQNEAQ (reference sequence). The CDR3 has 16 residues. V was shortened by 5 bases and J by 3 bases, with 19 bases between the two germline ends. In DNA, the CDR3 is TGTGCCAGCAGCCCACGCCCGGGCTTGAGCGACTATGGCTACACCTTC. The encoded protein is CASSPRPGLSDYGYTF.

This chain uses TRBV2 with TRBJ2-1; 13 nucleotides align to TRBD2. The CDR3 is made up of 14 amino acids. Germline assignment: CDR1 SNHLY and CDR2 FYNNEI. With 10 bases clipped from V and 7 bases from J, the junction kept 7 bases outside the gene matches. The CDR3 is CAKQGLAGNNEQFF. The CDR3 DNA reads TGTGCCAAGCAGGGACTAGCGGGGAATAATGAGCAGTTCTTC.

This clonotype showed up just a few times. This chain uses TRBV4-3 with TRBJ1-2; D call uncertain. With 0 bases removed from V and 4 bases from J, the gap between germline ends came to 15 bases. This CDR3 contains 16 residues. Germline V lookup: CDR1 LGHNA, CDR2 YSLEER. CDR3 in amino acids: CASSQDGSGVSYGYTF. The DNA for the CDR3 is TGCGCCAGCAGCCAAGATGGAAGCGGTGTGTCCTATGGCTACACCTTC.

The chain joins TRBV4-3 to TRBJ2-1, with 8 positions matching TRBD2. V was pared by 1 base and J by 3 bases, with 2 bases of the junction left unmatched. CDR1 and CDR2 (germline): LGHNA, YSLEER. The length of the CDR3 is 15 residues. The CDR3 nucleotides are TGCGCCAGCAGCCAAGCGGGGGGGGTCTACAATGAGCAGTTCTTC. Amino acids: CASSQAGGVYNEQFF.

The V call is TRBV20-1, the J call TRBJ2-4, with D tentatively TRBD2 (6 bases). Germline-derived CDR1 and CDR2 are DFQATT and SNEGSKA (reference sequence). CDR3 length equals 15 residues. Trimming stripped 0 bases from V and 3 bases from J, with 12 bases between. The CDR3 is CSARDTGEGKNIQYF. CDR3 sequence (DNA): TGCAGTGCTAGAGATACGGGAGAGGGCAAAAACATTCAGTACTTC.

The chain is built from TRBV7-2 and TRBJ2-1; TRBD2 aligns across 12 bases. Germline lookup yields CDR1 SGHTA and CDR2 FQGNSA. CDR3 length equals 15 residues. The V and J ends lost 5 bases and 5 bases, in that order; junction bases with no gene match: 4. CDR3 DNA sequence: TGTGCCAGCAGCACACGGACTAGCGGGAACAATGAGCAGTTCTTC. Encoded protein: CASSTRTSGNNEQFF. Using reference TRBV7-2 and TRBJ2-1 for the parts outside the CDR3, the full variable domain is GAGVSQSPSNKVTEKGKDVELRCDPISGHTALYWYRQSLGQGLEFLIYFQGNSAPDKSGLPSDRFSAERTGGSVSTLTIQRTQQEDSAVYLCASSTRTSGNNEQFFGPGTRLTVL.

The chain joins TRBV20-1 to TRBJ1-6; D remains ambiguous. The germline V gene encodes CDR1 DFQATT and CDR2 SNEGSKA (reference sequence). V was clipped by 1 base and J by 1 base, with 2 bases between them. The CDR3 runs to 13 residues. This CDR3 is CSARGSYNSPLHF. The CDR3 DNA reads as TGCAGTGCTAGAGGGTCCTATAATTCACCCCTCCACTTT.

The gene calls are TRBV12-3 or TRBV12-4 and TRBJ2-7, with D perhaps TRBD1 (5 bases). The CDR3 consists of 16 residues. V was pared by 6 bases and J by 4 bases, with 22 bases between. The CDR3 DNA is TGTGCCAGCAGCCTAGGCCCGCGCCAGGGCCTTTACGAGCAGTACTTC. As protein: CASSLGPRQGLYEQYF.